This T cell receptor beta chain was identified during a study of T-cell memory formation after mild COVID-19. This clonotype came up a few times. V trimming: 0 bases; J trimming: 4 bases; junction bases outside the gene matches: 2. Germline loops: CDR1 SGHKS, CDR2 YYEKEE (reference sequence). There are 14 residues in the CDR3. TCRdb analysed the 5' RACE reads with MiXCR anew, one entry per CDR3 protein. Altogether 100,000 or so distinct CDR3 sequences are present, around 10% being singletons, with the ten largest covering about 40%. This clonotype originated in a man between 18 and 29 years old who had mild COVID-19 (a few samples of this study predate the infection). Cell type and time point are not known. Source material: PBMCs or a T cell subset sorted from them (not recorded which). The V and J genes are TRBV5-5 and TRBJ2-7; 9 bases line up with TRBD1. CDR3 in amino acids: CASSLGTGVYEQYF. The CDR3 region has the DNA TGTGCCAGCAGCTTGGGGACAGGGGTGTACGAGCAGTACTTC.